The rows below give T cell receptor beta chains drawn from one sample of a study of cytotoxic CD8 clonotypes in ibrutinib-treated CLL. Clones were sequenced by immunoSEQ multiplex PCR, and TCRdb holds only the in-frame ones, with some missing. The table includes more than 150,000 clones, over 55% detected once. The sequencing used PBMCs, collected after 24 months of ibrutinib treatment. The receptor set was obtained from a human donor with chronic lymphocytic leukemia. Both conserved end residues are part of each CDR3. Fields, in order: V gene, J gene, CDR3 protein.

v_call: TRBV9
j_call: TRBJ2-2
cdr3_aa: CASSAGLAGAIGGELFF

v_call: TRBV6-6
j_call: TRBJ1-2
cdr3_aa: CASSYVDYGYTF

v_call: TRBV6-5
j_call: TRBJ2-7
cdr3_aa: CASSLGGAERSEQYF

v_call: TRBV27
j_call: TRBJ2-7
cdr3_aa: CASSSTRVEQYF

v_call: TRBV7-2
j_call: TRBJ1-1
cdr3_aa: CASPPRGGRNTEAFF

v_call: TRBV19
j_call: TRBJ1-2
cdr3_aa: CASSFTGTGGLYGYTF

v_call: TRBV5-1
j_call: TRBJ2-1
cdr3_aa: CASSGLAGGYNEQFF

v_call: TRBV19
j_call: TRBJ2-5
cdr3_aa: CASSIRDQETQYF

v_call: TRBV19
j_call: TRBJ2-1
cdr3_aa: CASSIAPGNEQFF

v_call: TRBV11-2
j_call: TRBJ2-7
cdr3_aa: CASSLGGLAGFYEQYF

v_call: TRBV4-1
j_call: TRBJ2-7
cdr3_aa: CASSQVELAESYEQYF

v_call: TRBV28
j_call: TRBJ1-2
cdr3_aa: CASSSDRNYGYTF

v_call: TRBV9
j_call: TRBJ2-7
cdr3_aa: CASSLGLAASYEQYF

v_call: TRBV9
j_call: TRBJ1-2
cdr3_aa: CASSVGAFADYGYTF

v_call: TRBV28
j_call: TRBJ2-1
cdr3_aa: CASSLVHPNNEQFF

v_call: TRBV5-1
j_call: TRBJ1-4
cdr3_aa: CASSLNAGGEKLFF

v_call: TRBV18
j_call: TRBJ2-7
cdr3_aa: CASSPRLWSVGDQQYF

v_call: TRBV5-6
j_call: TRBJ1-3
cdr3_aa: CASSRDFSGNTIYF

v_call: TRBV14
j_call: TRBJ2-2
cdr3_aa: CASSQDWRGTSQSAGELFF

v_call: TRBV5-6
j_call: TRBJ2-5
cdr3_aa: CASSLVQPETQYF

v_call: TRBV5-4
j_call: TRBJ2-5
cdr3_aa: CASSWGGYQGETQYF

v_call: TRBV7-9
j_call: TRBJ1-6
cdr3_aa: CASSLGPGNSPLHF

v_call: TRBV11-2
j_call: TRBJ2-7
cdr3_aa: CASSLVPGGYEQYF

v_call: TRBV10-3
j_call: TRBJ2-3
cdr3_aa: CAITQREGTDTQYF

v_call: TRBV27
j_call: TRBJ2-7
cdr3_aa: CASSKGRVPLYEQYF

v_call: TRBV6-1
j_call: TRBJ2-3
cdr3_aa: CASRWGGDTQYF

v_call: TRBV15
j_call: TRBJ2-1
cdr3_aa: CATSRDRLAGGLAYNEQFF

v_call: TRBV5-4
j_call: TRBJ2-1
cdr3_aa: CASSERLGESNEQFF

v_call: TRBV18
j_call: TRBJ1-4
cdr3_aa: CASSPPLGTERDEKLFF

v_call: TRBV5-1
j_call: TRBJ2-5
cdr3_aa: CASSWRTPQETQYF

v_call: TRBV19
j_call: TRBJ2-3
cdr3_aa: CASSRQGLGTDTQYF

v_call: TRBV7-8
j_call: TRBJ2-5
cdr3_aa: CASSERTARGQYF

v_call: TRBV7-9
j_call: TRBJ1-1
cdr3_aa: CASSPPGGVRFALF

v_call: TRBV9
j_call: TRBJ2-6
cdr3_aa: CASSPTVSSGANVLTF

v_call: TRBV9
j_call: TRBJ2-1
cdr3_aa: CASSFQPSAGGPYNEQFF

v_call: TRBV15
j_call: TRBJ2-7
cdr3_aa: CATSRDSAEPSDEQYF

v_call: TRBV29-1
j_call: TRBJ2-7
cdr3_aa: CSVEVRREYFYEQYF

v_call: TRBV5-6
j_call: TRBJ2-7
cdr3_aa: CASSRLSYEQYF

v_call: TRBV6-5
j_call: TRBJ2-7
cdr3_aa: CASRRTPYEQYF

v_call: TRBV11-3
j_call: TRBJ1-3
cdr3_aa: CASSNPGGSSGNTIYF

v_call: TRBV23-1
j_call: TRBJ1-2
cdr3_aa: CASSHWKFYGYTF

v_call: TRBV27
j_call: TRBJ1-3
cdr3_aa: CASSLTGTSGNTIYF

v_call: TRBV29-1
j_call: TRBJ1-4
cdr3_aa: CSVVVIEKLFF

v_call: TRBV10-3
j_call: TRBJ2-1
cdr3_aa: CAISEPGTSGTLGGYNEQFF

v_call: TRBV12-2
j_call: TRBJ1-2
cdr3_aa: CASRLPPGTGGNYGYTF

v_call: TRBV28
j_call: TRBJ1-2
cdr3_aa: CASSVNTF

v_call: TRBV28
j_call: TRBJ2-3
cdr3_aa: CASREMGTSGIGDTQYF

v_call: TRBV11-2
j_call: TRBJ2-5
cdr3_aa: CASSFGLAGHETQYF

v_call: TRBV4-2
j_call: TRBJ1-1
cdr3_aa: CASSQDSGRGREAFF

v_call: TRBV10-3
j_call: TRBJ1-2
cdr3_aa: CAISAGQTNYGYTF

v_call: TRBV27
j_call: TRBJ2-1
cdr3_aa: CASSGKRAPYNEQFF

v_call: TRBV5-1
j_call: TRBJ1-1
cdr3_aa: CASSLAWDTEAFF

v_call: TRBV6-1
j_call: TRBJ1-2
cdr3_aa: CASSENWGTSNYGYTF